A single sample gave rise to the 14 T cell receptor beta chains below, sequenced in a study of early T cells in non-severe SARS-CoV-2 infection. MiXCR was run by TCRdb on the 5' RACE reads, yielding one entry per CDR3 protein. This table holds 50,000 to 70,000 distinct CDR3 sequences, approximately 7.7% found once. Sequenced: whole blood. These TCRs come from an adult who was a healthcare worker with PCR-confirmed SARS-CoV-2 infection or an uninfected control (not recorded which).

On this clonotype: Being one base from a much bigger clone, this may be a read error. The conserved closing phenylalanine or tryptophan is absent in this CDR3, likely reflecting a read error. The chain employs TRBV18 and TRBJ2-7, with TRBD2 matching over 9 bases. Germline V gene sequence: CDR1 KGHSH, CDR2 LQKENI. This CDR3 has 17 residues. Trimming took 1 base from V and 1 from J; bases not matched to a gene: 8. CDR3 sequence: CASSPRVAGVGSYEQYL. CDR3 bases: TGTGCCAGCTCACCACGGGTAGCGGGAGTAGGGTCCTACGAGCAGTACCTC.

This clonotype showed up just a few times. This chain joins TRBV9 and TRBJ2-7, with TRBD1 as a possible D gene (5 bases). V was pared by 0 bases and J by 3 bases, with 10 bases between. The V gene's germline CDR1 is SGDLS and CDR2 YYNGEE. The CDR3 length is 14 residues. The CDR3 region has the DNA TGTGCCAGCAGCGTAGCACAGGCCAACTACGAGCAGTACTTC. It translates to CASSVAQANYEQYF.

The chain has TRBV20-1 and TRBJ2-5, with D perhaps TRBD1 or TRBD2 (5 bases each). Germline V CDR1 and CDR2: DFQATT, SNEGSKA (reference sequence). Between the trimmed V and J ends, which lost 3 bases and 4 bases, there was a span of 15 bases. This CDR3 has 14 residues. CDR3 in DNA: TGCAGTGCTAGGCATCGGGCCGGGGCAGAGACCCAGTACTTC. Protein product: CSARHRAGAETQYF.

The sample holds many counts of this clonotype. The chain recombines TRBV20-1 with TRBJ2-3; D call uncertain. This CDR3 region has 13 residues. V was cut by 0 bases and J by 0 bases, with 4 bases left in between. Germline CDR1 reads DFQATT; CDR2 reads SNEGSKA (reference sequence). Here the CDR3 reads CSARDISTDTQYF. The DNA of the CDR3 is TGCAGTGCTAGAGATATCAGCACAGATACGCAGTATTTT.

The chain carries TRBV2 and TRBJ2-3; TRBD1 agrees at 9 bases. This CDR3 is 12 amino acids long. Trimming at V came to 11 bases and at J to 7 bases, leaving 7 bases not matched to a gene. Germline V gene data show CDR1 as SNHLY and CDR2 as FYNNEI. The CDR3 loop reads CAPGQGSNTQYF. DNA of the CDR3: TGTGCCCCGGGACAGGGCAGTAATACGCAGTATTTT.

This clonotype was detected a few times. The J gene is TRBJ1-6, the V gene TRBV5-1; D may be TRBD1 (6 bases). CDR3 length: 16 amino acids. Germline V gene data show CDR1 as SGHRS and CDR2 as YFSETQ. V shed 0 bases and J shed 6 bases, with 13 bases lying between them. In nucleotides, the CDR3 is TGCGCCAGCAGCTTGGCCACAGGGAGCGCTAATTCACCCCTCCACTTT. Its translation is CASSLATGSANSPLHF.

This clonotype came up many times. The V and J genes are TRBV2 and TRBJ2-1, with no clear D. In germline, CDR1 is SNHLY, CDR2 FYNNEI. The CDR3 totals 15 residues. V was pared by 3 bases and J by 5 bases, with 14 bases between. The CDR3 DNA reads as TGTGCCAGCAGTGACGCCCAGCTAGTAGACAATGAGCAGTTCTTC. This encodes CASSDAQLVDNEQFF. Full variable domain (remainder filled in from reference TRBV2 and TRBJ2-1): EPEVTQTPSHQVTQMGQEVILRCVPISNHLYFYWYRQILGQKVEFLVSFYNNEISEKSEIFDDQFSVERPDGSNFTLKIRSTKLEDSAMYFCASSDAQLVDNEQFFGPGTRLTVL.

This clonotype has a count of ten or more. The J gene is TRBJ1-5, the V gene TRBV11-3; no firm D call. Trimming stripped 4 bases from V and 6 bases from J, with 16 bases between. The germline V gene encodes CDR1 SGHNT and CDR2 YENEEA. The CDR3 is made up of 15 amino acids. For the CDR3, the DNA is TGTGCCAGCAGCTCGGACTGGATCAGAGGTCAGCCCCAGCATTTT. Translating it yields CASSSDWIRGQPQHF.

The rearrangement links TRBV28 to TRBJ2-7; D possibly corresponds to TRBD2 (6 bases). The germline CDR1 and CDR2 sequences are MDHEN and SYDVKM. V gave up 5 bases and J gave up 2 bases, with 10 bases separating them. There are 13 residues in the CDR3. In DNA, the CDR3 is TGTGCCAGCAGTCCGGGGGATACCTACGAGCAGTACTTC. This gives the protein CASSPGDTYEQYF.

The J gene is TRBJ1-2, the V gene TRBV20-1; maybe TRBD1 (5 bases). The germline gives CDR1 DFQATT, CDR2 SNEGSKA (reference sequence). The CDR3 is made up of 14 amino acids. V dropped 0 bases and J dropped 8 bases, with 16 bases sitting between them. CDR3 amino acids: CSARDNGAGRGYTF. Written as DNA, the CDR3 is TGCAGTGCTAGAGATAACGGGGCTGGTAGAGGCTACACCTTC.

This clonotype has just a few counts. The rearrangement links TRBV11-2 to TRBJ2-3; TRBD2 aligns across 7 bases. From germline, CDR1 is SGHAT and CDR2 FQNNGV. The CDR3 has 15 amino acids. The V segment lost 5 bases and the J segment 0 bases; nucleotides outside the gene matches: 5. CDR3 loop: CASSRSSGSTDTQYF. The DNA for the CDR3 is TGTGCCAGCAGCCGTTCTAGCGGTAGCACAGATACGCAGTATTTT.

This clonotype occurred many times. The rearrangement joins TRBV5-1 to TRBJ2-7, with 9 nucleotides matching TRBD2. The CDR3 sequence is 15 residues long. Germline V gene sequence: CDR1 SGHRS, CDR2 YFSETQ. Trimming at V came to 4 bases and at J to 2 bases, leaving 7 bases not matched to a gene. The CDR3 loop is CASSPIGLAPYEQYF. The CDR3 DNA reads TGCGCCAGCAGCCCTATCGGACTAGCGCCCTACGAGCAGTACTTC.

In its sample, this clonotype was seen many times. The rearrangement uses TRBV12-3 or TRBV12-4 and TRBJ2-1; 10 bases align to TRBD2. V was pared by 7 bases and J by 5 bases, with 8 bases of the junction left unmatched. This CDR3 comprises 15 residues. As DNA, the CDR3 is TGTGCCAGCATCCAACTAGCGGGGTACGACAATGAGCAGTTCTTC. Its protein is CASIQLAGYDNEQFF.

This clonotype has only a few counts. The chain uses TRBV3-1 and TRBJ2-5; TRBD1 agrees at 7 bases. Trimming took 4 bases from V and 5 from J; bases not matched to a gene: 10. In germline, CDR1 is LGHDT, CDR2 YNNKEL (reference sequence). The length of the CDR3 is 15 residues. DNA for the CDR3: TGTGCCAGCAGCCCAAGTCAGGGGGAAGGGGAGACCCAGTACTTC. Protein sequence: CASSPSQGEGETQYF.